One sample yielded the 9 T cell receptor beta chains listed below, sequenced in a study of cytomegalovirus exposure and HLA in healthy donors. Vbeta (60) and Jbeta (13) primers were used in the PCR. Profiling relied on immunoSEQ multiplex PCR, and the TCRdb table lists in-frame clones only, not all of them. The repertoire includes about 150,000 clones, about 80% of them detected once, and about 5.2% sits in the top ten. The material sequenced was PBMCs. The receptors here all came from a man aged 25-40 years in good health and CMV-seropositive.

J is TRBJ2-6 and V is TRBV6-5; 9 bases fit TRBD1. The germline CDR1 and CDR2 sequences are MNHEY and SVGAGI. There are 15 residues in the CDR3. J gave up 4 bases and V 7 bases, and 5 bases lay outside the gene matches. The DNA of the CDR3 is TGTGCCAGCATCAACAGGGGGCCCGGGGCCAACGTCCTGACTTTC. This codes for CASINRGPGANVLTF.

The V gene is TRBV29-1, the J gene TRBJ1-1; 9 nucleotides match TRBD1. Germline lookup yields CDR1 SQVTM and CDR2 ANQGSEA. This CDR3 comprises 14 residues. V was pared by 4 bases and J by 11 bases, with 14 bases of the junction left unmatched. The CDR3, as DNA: TGCAGCGTTGTTCTGGACAGGGGACTCGGGGAGGCTTTCTTT. It encodes CSVVLDRGLGEAFF.

The V gene is TRBV7-8, the J gene TRBJ2-2, with TRBD2 matching over 9 bases. The CDR3 runs 19 residues. V shed 2 bases and J 7 bases; nucleotides not matched to a gene: 17. Germline-derived CDR1 and CDR2 are SGHVS and FQNEAQ. The CDR3 DNA follows: TGTGCCAGCAGCTTAATTCCTCCGGGACCTAGCGGGATTATCGGGGAGCTGTTTTTT. Encoded protein: CASSLIPPGPSGIIGELFF.

The V and J genes are TRBV18 and TRBJ1-1, with D possibly being TRBD1 (6 bases). The CDR3 contains 16 residues. Germline V gene data show CDR1 as KGHSH and CDR2 as LQKENI. V lost 1 base, J lost 9 bases, and 21 bases lay in between. CDR3 nucleotides: TGTGCCAGCTCACCACAGCGGGGGGCCGAGACAGGACAAGCTTTCTTT. It translates to CASSPQRGAETGQAFF.

V gene TRBV18 combines with J gene TRBJ1-5, with 7 bases matching TRBD1. With V trimmed by 1 base and J by 5 bases, 5 bases remained unmatched. The CDR3 consists of 15 residues. Germline CDR1 and CDR2: KGHSH and LQKENI. The CDR3 DNA reads TGTGCCAGCTCACCACGGGGGACAGCTGATCAGCCCCAGCATTTT. This translates into CASSPRGTADQPQHF.

This clone was recorded only once. The gene calls are TRBV28 and TRBJ2-5; D possibly corresponds to TRBD1 (6 bases). The CDR3 spans 14 residues. Germline CDR1 reads MDHEN; CDR2 reads SYDVKM. V was clipped by 4 bases and J by 4 bases, with 13 bases between them. CDR3 protein: CASSSTGFPETQYF. The CDR3, as DNA: TGTGCCAGCAGTTCCACAGGGTTTCCAGAGACCCAGTACTTC.

This clone was counted between two and nine times. The chain links TRBV28 to TRBJ2-7; tentatively, D is TRBD1 (6 bases). The germline CDR1 and CDR2 sequences are MDHEN and SYDVKM. V lost 8 bases and J 6 bases, leaving 20 bases between the germline ends. The CDR3 runs 14 residues. Written as DNA, the CDR3 is TGTGCCAGCTTGGCTTACAGGGTGGTCGGCGAGCAGTACTTC. Amino acid sequence: CASLAYRVVGEQYF.

V usage is TRBV5-1 and J usage is TRBJ2-7; TRBD1 is a possible D gene (6 bases). V was shortened by 2 bases and J by 2 bases, with 8 bases between the two germline ends. This CDR3 contains 13 residues. Germline CDR1 is SGHRS and CDR2 is YFSETQ. The CDR3 DNA reads as TGCGCCAGCAGCTTTGACAGGACCTACGAGCAGTACTTC. Translation gives CASSFDRTYEQYF.

The chain employs TRBV30 and TRBJ2-1, with TRBD2 matching 9 bases. The CDR3 extends over 17 amino acids. CDR1 is GTSNPN and CDR2 is SVGIG in the germline V gene (reference sequence). With 0 bases clipped from V and 8 bases from J, the junction kept 14 bases outside the gene matches. The chain's CDR3 is CAWSVASGTSRGDEQFF. In DNA, the CDR3 is TGTGCCTGGAGTGTAGCCTCCGGGACTAGCCGGGGCGATGAGCAGTTCTTC.